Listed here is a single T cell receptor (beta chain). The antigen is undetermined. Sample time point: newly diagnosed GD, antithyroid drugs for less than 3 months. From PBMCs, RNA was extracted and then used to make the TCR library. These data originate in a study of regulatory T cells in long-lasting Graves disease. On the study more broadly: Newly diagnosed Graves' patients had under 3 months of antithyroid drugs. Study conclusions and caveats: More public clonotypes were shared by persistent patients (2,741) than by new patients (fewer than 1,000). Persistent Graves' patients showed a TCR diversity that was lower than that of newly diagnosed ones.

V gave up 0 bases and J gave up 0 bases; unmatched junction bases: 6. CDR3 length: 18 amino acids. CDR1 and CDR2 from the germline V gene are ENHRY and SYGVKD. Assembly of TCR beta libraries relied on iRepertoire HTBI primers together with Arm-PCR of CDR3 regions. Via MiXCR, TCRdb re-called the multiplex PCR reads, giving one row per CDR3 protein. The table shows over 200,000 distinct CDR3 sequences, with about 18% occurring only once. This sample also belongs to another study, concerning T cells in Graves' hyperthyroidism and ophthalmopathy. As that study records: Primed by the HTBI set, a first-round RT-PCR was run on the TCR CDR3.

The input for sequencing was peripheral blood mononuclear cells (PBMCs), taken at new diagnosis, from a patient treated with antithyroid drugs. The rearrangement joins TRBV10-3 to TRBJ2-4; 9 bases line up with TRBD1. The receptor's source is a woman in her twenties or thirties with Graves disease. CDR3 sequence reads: CAISESSGQGLAKNIQYF. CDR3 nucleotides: TGTGCCATCAGTGAGTCATCAGGACAGGGGCTAGCCAAAAACATTCAGTACTTC.